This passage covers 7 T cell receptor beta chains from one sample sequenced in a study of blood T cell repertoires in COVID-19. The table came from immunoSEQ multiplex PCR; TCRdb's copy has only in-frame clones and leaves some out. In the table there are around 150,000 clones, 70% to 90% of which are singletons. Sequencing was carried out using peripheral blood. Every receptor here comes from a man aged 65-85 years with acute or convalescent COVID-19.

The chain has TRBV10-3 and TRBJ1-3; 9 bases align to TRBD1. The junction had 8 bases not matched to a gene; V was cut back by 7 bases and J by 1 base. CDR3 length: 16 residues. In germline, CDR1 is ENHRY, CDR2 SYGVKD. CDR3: CAIKEPGQGSGNTIYF. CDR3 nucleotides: TGTGCCATCAAAGAGCCGGGACAGGGTTCTGGAAACACCATATATTTT.

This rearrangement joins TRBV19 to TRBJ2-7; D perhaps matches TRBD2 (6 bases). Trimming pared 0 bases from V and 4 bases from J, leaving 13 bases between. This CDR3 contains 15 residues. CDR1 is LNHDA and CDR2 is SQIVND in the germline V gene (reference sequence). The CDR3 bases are TGTGCCAGTAGTATAGATGCGGGGAGTAGATACGAGCAGTACTTC. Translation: CASSIDAGSRYEQYF.

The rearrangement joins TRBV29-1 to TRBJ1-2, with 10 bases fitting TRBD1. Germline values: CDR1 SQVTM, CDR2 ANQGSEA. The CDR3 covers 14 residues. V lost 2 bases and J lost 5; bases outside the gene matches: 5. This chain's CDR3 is CSVETGTGVYGYTF. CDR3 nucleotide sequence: TGCAGCGTTGAAACGGGGACAGGGGTATATGGCTACACCTTC.

CDR3 sequence: CATSRDPGAGGDYEQFF. The CDR3 bases are TGTGCCACCAGCAGAGATCCGGGGGCAGGGGGCGACTATGAGCAGTTCTTC. The rearrangement uses TRBV15 and TRBJ2-1, with TRBD1 identical over 8 bases. Germline V gene data show CDR1 as LNHNV and CDR2 as YYDKDF (reference sequence). Trimming removed 0 bases from V and 8 bases from J; junction bases left unmatched: 12. This CDR3 comprises 17 residues.

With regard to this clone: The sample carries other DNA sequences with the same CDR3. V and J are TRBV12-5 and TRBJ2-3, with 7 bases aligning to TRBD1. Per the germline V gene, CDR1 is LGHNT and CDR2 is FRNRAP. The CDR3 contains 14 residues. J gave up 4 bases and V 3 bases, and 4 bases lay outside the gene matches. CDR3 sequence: CASGLGQGADTQYF. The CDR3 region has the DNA TGTGCTAGTGGTTTAGGGCAGGGGGCAGATACGCAGTATTTT.

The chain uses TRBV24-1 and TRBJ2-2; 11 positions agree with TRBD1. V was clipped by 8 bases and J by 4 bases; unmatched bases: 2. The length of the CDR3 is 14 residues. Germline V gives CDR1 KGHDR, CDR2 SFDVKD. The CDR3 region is CATMGQGGTGELFF. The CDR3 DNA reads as TGTGCCACCATGGGACAGGGGGGCACCGGGGAGCTGTTTTTT.

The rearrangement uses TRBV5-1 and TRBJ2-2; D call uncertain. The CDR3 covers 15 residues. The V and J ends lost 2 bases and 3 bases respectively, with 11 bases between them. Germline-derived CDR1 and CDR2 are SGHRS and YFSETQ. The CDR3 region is CASSFSGADTGELFF. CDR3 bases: TGCGCCAGCAGCTTTTCGGGTGCGGACACCGGGGAGCTGTTTTTT.